The source of this T cell receptor (beta chain) is a study (dated by TCRdb to about 2016). Only a few counts were recorded for this clonotype. This clone's antigen is unknown. No qualities accompany the bases; no much larger clone lies one base away. The library came from RT-PCR. These reads were obtained on an Illumina MiSeq. Using fastp trimming at Q25 and MiXCR clonotype assembly, TCRdb reanalyzed the public sequencing data and kept in-frame beta chains. A single entry per CDR3 protein holds the most common genes and DNA from its merged rows. The sample table shows about 680,000 distinct CDR3 sequences, and more than 13% are seen once. 3% to 4.5% of the sample lies in the top ten. Measured from the cysteine to the phenylalanine, the CDR3 is 16 residues long. Only the CDR3 DNA is retained, 48 bases long and in frame from the first base. In the germline V gene, CDR1 corresponds to LGHNA and CDR2 to YSLEER. The V end loses 1 base and the J end loses 5 bases, and a stretch of 17 bases separates them.

This sequence originates from a female donor in good health, serving as a healthy control. The sequencing input was memory CD4+ T cells from blood. This chain is built from TRBV4-3 and TRBJ2-5; a confident D gene designation cannot be given. The CDR3 protein is CASSQVGYSPGETQYF. The DNA sequence is as follows: TGCGCCAGCAGCCAAGTAGGCTATTCCCCCGGGGAGACCCAGTACTTC.